What follows describes a single T cell receptor beta chain. Its target is unknown. CD45RO-negative CD8 cells positively selected for CCR7 made up the naive population, which excluded terminally differentiated effector memory CD45RA+ cells. The data are from a study of shared clonotypes between healthy human individuals. Overall study context: Each donor's CD4 naive and CD4 memory cells filled three plates apiece, CD8 naive two, and CD8 memory one. Overall study findings and caveats: Only blood underwent sampling, and tissue repertoires likely differ.

Data came from immunoSEQ multiplex PCR; TCRdb stores just in-frame clones and leaves some out. The sample records over 750,000 clones, roughly 96% being singletons. Trimming took 1 base from V and 4 from J, leaving 7 bases between them. This CDR3 is built from 14 residues. CDR1 MNHEY and CDR2 SVGAGI come from the germline V gene. The chain combines TRBV6-5 with TRBJ2-2; D uncertain. This receptor was identified in a man aged 25-45 years in good health. The sample was naive CD8+ T cells sorted from blood. Here the CDR3 reads CASSYYVGTGELFF. CDR3 sequence (DNA): TGTGCCAGCAGTTACTATGTTGGCACCGGGGAGCTGTTTTTT.